The T cell receptor (beta chain) described here comes from a study of shared clonotypes between healthy human individuals. Data came from immunoSEQ multiplex PCR; TCRdb stores just in-frame clones and leaves some out. The top ten clones hold around 0.13% of a sample with 2 million to 2.5 million clones, approximately 95% of them seen once. This CDR3 comprises 13 residues. Deletions cut 11 bases from V and 5 bases from J, with 17 bases between. The V gene's germline CDR1 is MRHNA and CDR2 SNTAGT. This sequence joins TRBV6-4 and TRBJ2-3; TRBD2 is a possible D gene (5 bases). Material: naive CD4+ T cells sorted from blood. Subset specified: CD45RA+ positively selected. This clonotype originated in a man between 18 and 35 years old in good health. CDR3 DNA sequence: TGTGCCGGTAGACTCCGCAGCGGAGATACGCAGTATTTT. Translating gives CAGRLRSGDTQYF.